Below, 23 T cell receptor beta chains from the same sample are listed, as sequenced in a study of blood T cell repertoires in COVID-19. This table comes from immunoSEQ multiplex PCR, and its TCRdb copy is limited to in-frame clones, with some not included. The sample shows approximately 150,000 clones, roughly 81% of them seen only once. Sequencing input: peripheral blood. All receptors derive from a woman between 45 and 60 years old with COVID-19, enrolled during active disease.

The rearrangement links TRBV18 to TRBJ2-5; 14 nucleotides align to TRBD2. V trimming: 3 bases; J trimming: 1 base; junction bases outside the gene matches: 4. This CDR3 is built from 17 residues. Germline loops: CDR1 KGHSH, CDR2 LQKENI. The CDR3 here is CASSPRTSGGTQETQYF. CDR3 DNA sequence: TGTGCCAGCTCACCGAGGACTAGCGGGGGGACCCAAGAGACCCAGTACTTC.

The chain links TRBV19 to TRBJ2-5; D might be TRBD2 (6 bases). Germline loops: CDR1 LNHDA, CDR2 SQIVND (reference sequence). The CDR3 totals 15 residues. V was pared by 4 bases and J by 5 bases, with 17 bases between. In DNA, the CDR3 is TGTGCCAGTAGTACCATAGCGGAACGGGGGGAGACCCAGTACTTC. Encoded protein: CASSTIAERGETQYF.

The CDR3 loop is CASGLQGADTQYF. The CDR3 bases are TGTGCCAGCGGTTTACAGGGGGCAGATACGCAGTATTTT. V usage is TRBV11-3 and J usage is TRBJ2-3, with 8 bases matching TRBD1. CDR1 is SGHNT, CDR2 YENEEA, per germline. The CDR3 is 13 residues long. The V segment lost 8 bases and the J segment 4 bases; nucleotides outside the gene matches: 5.

The CDR3 DNA follows: TGCAGCTCAAAGCGGGGGGGTAATGAGCAGTTCTTC. It encodes CSSKRGGNEQFF. V and J are TRBV29-1 and TRBJ2-1, with TRBD2 identical over 10 bases. This CDR3 comprises 12 residues. The germline V gene has CDR1 SQVTM and CDR2 ANQGSEA. The V and J ends lost 8 bases and 7 bases, in that order; junction bases with no gene match: 5.

The V gene is TRBV12-3 or TRBV12-4, the J gene TRBJ1-5, with D unclear. This CDR3 contains 12 residues. The V and J ends lost 3 bases and 5 bases respectively, with 5 bases between them. The CDR3 loop reads CASSLSYQPQHF. The CDR3 DNA reads as TGTGCCAGCAGTTTGTCTTATCAGCCCCAGCATTTT.

This clone was counted once. The chain couples TRBV2 to TRBJ1-2; TRBD1 matches at 7 bases. Germline lookup yields CDR1 SNHLY and CDR2 FYNNEI. V lost 6 bases to trimming and J lost 3 bases; unmatched junction nucleotides: 7. CDR3 length equals 14 residues. Here the CDR3 DNA reads TGTGCCAGCAGCGTCCGGGACAGAGACTATGGCTACACCTTC. Translating gives CASSVRDRDYGYTF.

The chain is built from TRBV11-2 and TRBJ1-1; D may be TRBD1 (5 bases). CDR1 SGHAT and CDR2 FQNNGV come from the germline V gene. Trimming cost V 5 bases and J 2 bases, with 18 bases left between them. The CDR3 loop spans 16 amino acids. The CDR3 coding sequence is TGTGCCAGCAGCCCCAATGTCGGGGGGAGAAACACTGAAGCTTTCTTT. It is translated as CASSPNVGGRNTEAFF.

The V and J genes are TRBV6-5 and TRBJ2-1, with TRBD2 matching over 8 bases. This CDR3 contains 15 residues. V trimming: 5 bases; J trimming: 3 bases; junction bases outside the gene matches: 6. From germline, CDR1 is MNHEY and CDR2 SVGAGI. The CDR3 DNA reads TGTGCCAGCAGTCCAGCCGGGACTAGCTACAATGAGCAGTTCTTC. Translation gives CASSPAGTSYNEQFF.

In its sample, this clone was seen a few times. The chain joins TRBV10-2 to TRBJ1-3, with a tentative D call TRBD1 (5 bases). Trimming stripped 6 bases from V and 0 bases from J, with 9 bases between. The CDR3 has 14 amino acids. Germline assignment: CDR1 WSHSY and CDR2 SAAADI. CDR3 protein: CASSADSSGNTIYF. For the CDR3, the DNA is TGCGCCAGCAGCGCCGACAGCTCTGGAAACACCATATATTTT.

The chain uses TRBV4-1 and TRBJ2-7; D possibly corresponds to TRBD1 (6 bases). Germline-derived CDR1 and CDR2 are MGHRA and YSYEKL. The CDR3 is made up of 15 amino acids. V was cut by 1 base and J by 7 bases, with 17 bases left in between. For the CDR3, the DNA is TGCGCCAGCAGCCAAGTGAGCTGGGCAGGGGATGAGCAGTACTTC. Translated, it gives CASSQVSWAGDEQYF.

The J gene is TRBJ1-5, the V gene TRBV21-1; the D call TRBD1 from the table was never checked on the DNA. TRBV21-1 is a listed pseudogene. The CDR3 contains 14 residues. The CDR3 loop is CASSKGQQSQPQHF. In nucleotides, the CDR3 is TGTGCCAGCAGCAAAGGCCAACAAAGTCAGCCCCAGCATTTT.

Here the CDR3 DNA reads TGTGCCAGCAGCGAGGGACTAAACACTGAAGCTTTCTTT. Its protein is CASSEGLNTEAFF. This chain uses TRBV14 with TRBJ1-1; D is possibly TRBD1 (5 bases). Trimming cost V 5 bases and J 2 bases, with 9 bases left between them. Germline V CDR1 and CDR2: SGHDN, FVKESK. The CDR3 runs 13 residues. The full variable domain, its missing parts supplied by reference TRBV14 and TRBJ1-1, is EAGVTQFPSHSVIEKGQTVTLRCDPISGHDNLYWYRRVMGKEIKFLLHFVKESKQDESGMPNNRFLAERTGGTYSTLKVQPAELEDSGVYFCASSEGLNTEAFFGQGTRLTVV.

The J gene is TRBJ1-1, the V gene TRBV29-1, with 8 positions matching TRBD1. Germline loops: CDR1 SQVTM, CDR2 ANQGSEA. The CDR3 consists of 16 residues. The V and J ends lost 4 bases and 1 base, in that order; junction bases with no gene match: 11. The CDR3 protein is CSVGKEQGVKNTEAFF. The CDR3, as DNA: TGCAGCGTTGGTAAGGAACAGGGGGTGAAGAACACTGAAGCTTTCTTT. The full variable domain, with the rest looked up from reference TRBV29-1 and TRBJ1-1, is SAVISQKPSRDICQRGTSLTIQCQVDSQVTMMFWYRQQPGQSLTLIATANQGSEATYESGFVIDKFPISRPNLTFSTLTVSNMSPEDSSIYLCSVGKEQGVKNTEAFFGQGTRLTVV.

The J gene is TRBJ2-5, the V gene TRBV6-5; D call uncertain. This CDR3 has 13 residues. The germline V gene has CDR1 MNHEY and CDR2 SVGAGI. Trimming removed 0 bases at V and 5 bases at J, with 7 bases between. The CDR3 sequence is CASSYSTGETQYF. CDR3 DNA sequence: TGTGCCAGCAGTTACTCCACGGGTGAGACCCAGTACTTC.

The chain links TRBV4-1 to TRBJ2-1; 9 nucleotides match TRBD2. Germline-derived CDR1 and CDR2 are MGHRA and YSYEKL. V trimming: 3 bases; J trimming: 6 bases; junction bases outside the gene matches: 12. The CDR3 has 17 residues. As DNA, the CDR3 is TGCGCCAGCAGCCAGTCCCCCTTGGCGGGGGGGTTCAATGAGCAGTTCTTC. Protein product: CASSQSPLAGGFNEQFF.

The chain employs TRBV18 and TRBJ1-1; 8 nucleotides agree with TRBD1. This CDR3 is built from 12 residues. CDR1 and CDR2 from the germline V gene are KGHSH and LQKENI. Trimming at V came to 4 bases and at J to 10 bases, leaving 5 bases not matched to a gene. CDR3 region: CASSQQGGGAFF. The DNA of the CDR3 is TGTGCCAGCTCACAACAGGGGGGGGGAGCTTTCTTT.

The J gene is TRBJ1-1, the V gene TRBV30, with 8 bases lining up with TRBD1. The V and J ends lost 4 bases and 8 bases, in that order; junction bases with no gene match: 6. The germline CDR1 and CDR2 sequences are GTSNPN and SVGIG (reference sequence). The CDR3 loop spans 12 amino acids. In DNA form, the CDR3 reads TGTGCCTGGACCCCGGACAGGGTGGAAGCTTTCTTT. Protein product: CAWTPDRVEAFF.

This chain uses TRBV5-1 with TRBJ1-1; 10 bases line up with TRBD1. The CDR3 runs to 14 residues. With 3 bases clipped from V and 10 bases from J, the junction kept 9 bases outside the gene matches. Germline CDR1 is SGHRS and CDR2 is YFSETQ. CDR3 region: CASSSGWGQGTAFF. DNA of the CDR3: TGCGCCAGCAGCTCGGGTTGGGGACAGGGGACAGCTTTCTTT.

The gene calls are TRBV2 and TRBJ2-2; 9 nucleotides match TRBD2. This CDR3 has 15 residues. Germline V gives CDR1 SNHLY, CDR2 FYNNEI. With 7 bases clipped from V and 2 bases from J, the junction kept 5 bases outside the gene matches. The CDR3 spells CASTGTSFNTGELFF. The CDR3, as DNA: TGTGCCAGCACCGGGACTAGCTTCAACACCGGGGAGCTGTTTTTT.

This chain uses TRBV2 with TRBJ2-2; D remains ambiguous. The V end was cut by 2 bases, the J end by 1 base, with 11 bases between. The CDR3 extends over 16 amino acids. The V gene's germline CDR1 is SNHLY and CDR2 FYNNEI. The CDR3 nucleotides are TGTGCCAGCAGTGAATCGCCGGGTGGGAACACCGGGGAGCTGTTTTTT. It is translated as CASSESPGGNTGELFF.

The count of this clone is one. The gene calls are TRBV11-2 and TRBJ2-7; 7 nucleotides line up with TRBD1. V shed 7 bases, J shed 6 bases, and the junction held 6 bases outside the gene matches. Germline loops: CDR1 SGHAT, CDR2 FQNNGV. The CDR3 is 12 residues long. In DNA form, the CDR3 reads TGTGCCAGCAAGAGTCACAGGGGCGAGCAGTACTTC. Translated: CASKSHRGEQYF.

The V call is TRBV2, the J call TRBJ1-2, with 7 nucleotides matching TRBD1. The CDR3 has 14 residues. V dropped 6 bases and J dropped 3; count of bases not matched to a gene: 7. Germline assignment: CDR1 SNHLY and CDR2 FYNNEI. The CDR3 reads CASRDYRGDYGYTF. For the CDR3, the DNA is TGTGCCAGCAGGGACTACAGGGGTGACTATGGCTACACCTTC.

The V gene is TRBV7-8, the J gene TRBJ2-2; the match to TRBD2 covers 12 bases. The J segment lost 1 base and the V segment lost 2 bases, leaving 5 bases of the junction unmatched. The CDR3 sequence is 18 residues long. CDR1 and CDR2 (germline): SGHVS, FQNEAQ. CDR3 loop: CASSLRLAGGRNTGELFF. The CDR3, as DNA: TGTGCCAGCAGCTTAAGGCTAGCGGGGGGGCGGAACACCGGGGAGCTGTTTTTT.